This T cell receptor beta chain was found in a study of T cells in Graves' hyperthyroidism and ophthalmopathy. J lost 9 bases, V lost 2 bases, and 8 bases had no gene match. The length of the CDR3 is 16 residues. From germline, CDR1 is ENHRY and CDR2 SYGVKD. This clonotype was picked up a small number of times. TCR beta CDR3 sequences were amplified from RNA transcripts. The study used the HTBI primer set for a first-round RT-PCR of the TCR CDR3. TCRdb called the multiplex PCR reads again in MiXCR, with one record for every CDR3 protein. The sample includes 700,000 or so distinct CDR3 sequences, about 15% of them seen just once.

Sequenced: blood. The clonotype was recovered from a man between 18 and 29 years old with Graves' hyperthyroidism. The gene calls are TRBV10-3 and TRBJ2-3; 13 bases agree with TRBD2. This chain's CDR3 is CAISETSGRAPRTQYF. The CDR3 coding sequence is TGTGCCATCAGTGAGACTAGCGGGAGGGCGCCACGCACGCAGTATTTT.